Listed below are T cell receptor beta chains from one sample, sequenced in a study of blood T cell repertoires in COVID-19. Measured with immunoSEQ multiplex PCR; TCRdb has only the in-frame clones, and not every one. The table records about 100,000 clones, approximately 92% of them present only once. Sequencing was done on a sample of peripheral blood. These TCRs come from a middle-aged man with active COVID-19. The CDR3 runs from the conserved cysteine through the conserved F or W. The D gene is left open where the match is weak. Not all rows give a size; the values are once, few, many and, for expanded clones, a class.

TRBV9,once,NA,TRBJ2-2,CASSVAAAGELFF,TGTGCCAGCAGCGTAGCTGCGGCCGGGGAGCTGTTTTTT
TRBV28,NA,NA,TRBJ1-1,CASSIIRRMNTEAFF,TGTGCCAGCAGTATAATCCGTAGAATGAACACTGAAGCTTTCTTT
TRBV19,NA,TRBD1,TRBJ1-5,CASSSWTGGLGQPQHF,TGTGCCAGTAGTTCTTGGACAGGGGGCCTGGGTCAGCCCCAGCATTTT
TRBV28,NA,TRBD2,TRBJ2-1,CASFPRASGTDEQFF,TGTGCCAGCTTCCCTCGGGCTAGCGGGACGGATGAGCAGTTCTTC
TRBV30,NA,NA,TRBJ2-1,CAWKGGWAAAYNEQFF,TGTGCCTGGAAGGGCGGGTGGGCGGCGGCGTACAATGAGCAGTTCTTC
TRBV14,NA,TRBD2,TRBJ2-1,CASRLAGGPDNEQFF,TGTGCCAGCCGTTTAGCGGGAGGGCCCGACAATGAGCAGTTCTTC
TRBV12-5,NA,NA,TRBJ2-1,CASGLAPFGLALNEQFF,TGTGCTAGTGGTTTGGCACCTTTCGGGCTAGCGTTGAATGAGCAGTTCTTC
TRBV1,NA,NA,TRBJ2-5,CTSSQVAGRHQETQYF,TGCACCAGCAGCCAGGTAGCGGGAAGACACCAAGAGACCCAGTACTTC
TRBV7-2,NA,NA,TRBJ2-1,CASSSHSAGPNEQFF,TGTGCCAGCAGCTCCCATTCAGCGGGCCCCAATGAGCAGTTCTTC
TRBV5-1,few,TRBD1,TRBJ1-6,CASSLAGTANSPLHF,TGCGCCAGCAGCTTGGCCGGGACAGCAAATTCACCCCTCCACTTT
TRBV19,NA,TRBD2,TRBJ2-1,CASSIDLVSGLAGERTHEQFF,TGTGCCAGTAGTATAGATCTGGTTTCAGGGCTAGCGGGAGAGCGGACCCATGAGCAGTTCTTC
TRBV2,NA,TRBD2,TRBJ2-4,CASSVSGRGGIQYF,TGTGCCAGCAGTGTATCGGGGAGGGGTGGCATTCAGTACTTC
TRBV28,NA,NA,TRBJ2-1,CASSLGWVAESSYNEQFF,TGTGCCAGCAGTTTAGGGTGGGTAGCGGAGAGCTCCTACAATGAGCAGTTCTTC
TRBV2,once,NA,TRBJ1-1,CASREGRGGTEAFF,TGTGCCAGCAGAGAGGGCCGCGGGGGCACTGAAGCTTTCTTT
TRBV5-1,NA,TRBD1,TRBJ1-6,CASSGGQGNSPLHF,TGCGCCAGCAGCGGGGGACAGGGAAATTCACCCCTCCACTTT
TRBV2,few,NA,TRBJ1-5,CASETGWGNQPQHF,TGTGCCAGCGAGACAGGCTGGGGCAATCAGCCCCAGCATTTT
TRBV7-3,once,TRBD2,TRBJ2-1,CASSFGSSGYNEQFF,TGTGCCAGCAGCTTCGGATCTAGCGGTTACAATGAGCAGTTCTTC
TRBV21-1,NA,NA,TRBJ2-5,CASSKEAELGETQYF,TGTGCCAGCAGCAAAGAAGCGGAGCTGGGAGAGACCCAGTACTTC
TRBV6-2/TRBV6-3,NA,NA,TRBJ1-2,CASSYPDSQLLYGYTF,TGTGCCAGCAGTTACCCCGACAGTCAATTATTATATGGCTACACCTTC
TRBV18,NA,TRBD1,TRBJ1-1,CASSQGQELEAFF,TGTGCCAGCTCACAGGGACAGGAACTAGAAGCTTTCTTT
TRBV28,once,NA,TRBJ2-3,CASLSGDTDTQYF,TGTGCCAGCCTATCAGGGGACACAGATACGCAGTATTTT
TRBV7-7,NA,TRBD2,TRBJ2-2,CASSFSGGANTGELFF,TGTGCCAGCAGCTTTTCGGGGGGGGCGAACACCGGGGAGCTGTTTTTT
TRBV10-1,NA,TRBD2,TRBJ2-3,CASSDRAGGPADTQYF,TGCGCCAGCAGTGATCGGGCGGGAGGGCCTGCGGATACGCAGTATTTT
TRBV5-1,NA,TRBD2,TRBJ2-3,CASSSGLAGSTDTQYF,TGCGCCAGCAGCTCCGGACTAGCGGGAAGCACAGATACGCAGTATTTT
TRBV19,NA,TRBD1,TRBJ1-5,CASSLPGQGGQPQHF,TGTGCCAGTAGTCTCCCGGGACAGGGAGGTCAGCCCCAGCATTTT
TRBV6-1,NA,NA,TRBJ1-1,CASSEFRGGTEAFF,TGTGCCAGCAGTGAGTTCAGGGGCGGGACTGAAGCTTTCTTT
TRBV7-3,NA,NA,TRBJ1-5,CASSLKYNQPQHF,TGTGCCAGCAGCTTAAAATACAATCAGCCCCAGCATTTT
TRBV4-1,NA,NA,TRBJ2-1,CASSQEAGKTASHSYNEQFF,TGCGCCAGCAGCCAAGAAGCGGGCAAGACTGCCAGTCACTCCTACAATGAGCAGTTCTTC
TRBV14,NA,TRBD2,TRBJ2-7,CASSQASGTFYEQYF,TGTGCCAGCAGCCAAGCTAGCGGGACCTTCTACGAGCAGTACTTC
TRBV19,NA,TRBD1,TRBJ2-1,CASSTPTGAEQFF,TGTGCCAGTAGTACTCCTACAGGGGCTGAGCAGTTCTTC